One and the same sample provided the 5 T cell receptor beta chains below, sequenced in a study of blood T cell repertoires in COVID-19. Method: immunoSEQ multiplex PCR; TCRdb's copy keeps in-frame clones and lacks some. Found here are approximately 80,000 clones, 82% of them singletons; the top ten hold 8.5% to 12%. The sequencing sample was made of peripheral blood. Source of these receptors: a man between 60 and 75 years old with acute or convalescent COVID-19.

The V gene is TRBV6-6, the J gene TRBJ2-3; D perhaps matches TRBD2 (6 bases). CDR1 is MNHNY, CDR2 SVGAGI, per germline (reference sequence). The V end was cut by 7 bases, the J end by 1 base, with 12 bases between. CDR3 length: 14 amino acids. The CDR3 here is CASIKSGGTDTQYF. DNA of the CDR3: TGTGCCAGCATTAAGTCGGGGGGCACAGATACGCAGTATTTT.

The genes are TRBV10-3 and TRBJ1-5, with 7 nucleotides matching TRBD1. The V gene end was trimmed by 6 bases and the J gene end by 3 bases; junction bases not matched to a gene: 2. The germline V gene has CDR1 ENHRY and CDR2 SYGVKD. The CDR3 loop spans 13 amino acids. The CDR3, as DNA: TGTGCCATCAGGGACAGGTTCAATCAGCCCCAGCATTTT. This translates into CAIRDRFNQPQHF.

The rearrangement joins TRBV16 to TRBJ1-1; 12 bases align to TRBD1. The germline gives CDR1 KGHSY, CDR2 FQNENV. The junction had 7 bases not matched to a gene; V was cut back by 3 bases and J by 2 bases. The CDR3 has 17 residues. This CDR3 is CASSQRWGQGANTEAFF. The CDR3 coding sequence is TGTGCCAGCAGCCAGCGATGGGGACAGGGGGCCAACACTGAAGCTTTCTTT.

This sequence joins TRBV4-1 and TRBJ1-3, with 7 bases that match TRBD1. The CDR3 covers 16 residues. J gave up 2 bases and V 1 base, and 5 bases lay outside the gene matches. Germline V gene lookup returns CDR1 MGHRA and CDR2 YSYEKL. CDR3 residues: CASSQVQGDTGNTIYF. The CDR3 DNA is TGCGCCAGCAGCCAAGTTCAGGGGGACACTGGAAACACCATATATTTT.

This clone was recorded only once. This chain connects TRBV15 to TRBJ2-5; D is possibly TRBD2 (7 bases). This CDR3 has 16 amino acids. The germline V gene has CDR1 LNHNV and CDR2 YYDKDF (reference sequence). With 1 base removed from V and 4 bases from J, the gap between germline ends came to 16 bases. The CDR3 DNA reads as TGTGCCACCAGCAGAGGACAAACAGGGAGGGGAGAGACCCAGTACTTC. Encoded protein: CATSRGQTGRGETQYF.